This paragraph reports one T cell receptor (beta chain). Its target is unknown. The CDR3 does not close with the conserved phenylalanine or tryptophan, likely indicating a read error. Because the CDR3's place on the DNA is in doubt, the DNA is left out and the CDR3 is given as listed by TCRdb. These data belong to a study of tumor-infiltrating lymphocytes in primary liver carcinoma. At the level of the study: Each of the samples returned roughly 3.65 to 7.5 million productive TCRbeta reads (a yield similar across tissue types).

Co-extraction yielded RNA and DNA from about 20-30 mg of unsorted bulk tissue. CDR1 is MNHNS and CDR2 is SASEGT in the germline V gene. Counting both end residues, the CDR3 totals 15 amino acids. Production of TCR beta cDNA used roughly 480 ng total RNA together with a constant-region primer. Each TCR beta library was derived from three nested multiplex PCR rounds that employed slightly modified ARM-PCR. Forward primers for TRBV1-TRBV30 and a C-beta reverse primer served the first two PCR rounds, at around 11 cycles each. TCRdb reanalysed the multiplex PCR reads using MiXCR and keeps one entry per CDR3 protein. The sample comprises over 35,000 distinct CDR3 sequences, around 66% of which are singletons, and about 20% rests with the top ten. Study observations and caveats: Tumor top-250-clone fractions significantly exceeded those of blood (p = 0.039). Whereas tumor region pairs overlapped more, tumor-adjacent and tumor-blood pairs overlapped less.

The receptor comes from a man aged 40-50 years with primary liver carcinoma and hepatitis B virus infection. Specimen: liver tumor tissue from sampling region 2. Described subset: tumor region T2, inferior pole. The gene calls are TRBV6-1 and TRBJ2-7; the table's D call, TRBD2, has no DNA check behind it. The CDR3 protein is CASCWKAGEVYERYL.